Here is one T cell receptor (beta chain) with its context. Its antigen is still unknown. The data derive from a study of molecular identifiers for immune sequencing clone quantification. The study, taken as a whole, reports: More than 97% of effector molecules, versus under 1% of naive-cell molecules, belonged to clones above 20 RNA copies.

TCRdb independently ran MiXCR on the PCR reads; one entry per CDR3 protein. Of about half a million distinct CDR3 sequences detected, roughly 24% appear once; the ten largest clones hold under 0.8%. V shed 7 bases and J shed 0 bases, with 10 bases lying between them. The CDR3 runs to 14 residues. Looked up from germline, CDR1 is LGHNT and CDR2 is FRNRAP. V gene TRBV12-5 combines with J gene TRBJ1-3, with D unresolved. The sample comprised naive CD8+ T cells from blood, with Jurkat cell RNA spiked in. Regarding subset: FACS-sorted CD8+CD4-CCR7+CD45RA+ naive T cells. The origin of this receptor is a human donor in good health. Some libraries in this study had Jurkat cell RNA spiked in. CDR3 sequence (DNA): TGTGCTAGTGCGGGTGGGATCTCTGGAAACACCATATATTTT. As protein: CASAGGISGNTIYF.